This TCR beta chain was obtained from a study of blood T cells in healthy people across ages. A remark on this clonotype: Its antigen is unidentified.

The donors, healthy Caucasians from Russia, were aged roughly 6 to 90. Each sample used at least 6 million PBMCs. Whole-study findings and limits: Bulk PBMC profiling left naive and antigen-experienced comparisons inconclusive.

Per germline, CDR1 SGHAT and CDR2 FQNNGV. The CDR3 is made up of 18 amino acids. The trim removed 1 base at V and 3 bases at J, leaving 12 bases unmatched. The use of a sample-barcoded 5' primer and a J-beta primer mix characterized a second PCR of about 7 to 12 cycles. Template switching added a 12-random-nucleotide identifier to every cDNA molecule. MiXCR, applied by TCRdb to the 5' RACE reads, yields one record per CDR3 protein. The data hold fewer than 900,000 distinct CDR3 sequences, with roughly 44% observed a single time. The source of this sequence is a woman aged 55-69 years in good health. This sequence joins TRBV11-2 and TRBJ2-1, with 7 bases identical to TRBD2. Sequenced: blood. The CDR3 here is CASSLGLAGDVVYNEQFF. The DNA of the CDR3 is TGTGCCAGCAGCTTAGGGCTGGCGGGAGACGTTGTCTACAATGAGCAGTTCTTC.